This T cell receptor (beta chain) emerged from a study of T cells after yellow fever vaccination. Study-level background: Fractions of limited cellularity were prepared by means of SMART-Seq v4 Ultra Low Input. Study outcomes and limitations: Faster peaking, at day 5 versus 15, marked a secondary response that was weaker. Among all clonotypes, a small share was observed in both CD4 and CD8 compartments. In post-booster samples, most primary-vaccination clones reappeared (about 95% CD4, approximately 91% CD8).

This clonotype has a handful of counts. Antigen: not known. A single record per CDR3 protein comes from TCRdb applying MiXCR to the 5' RACE reads. This table holds more than 300,000 distinct CDR3 sequences, around 10% found once. There are 15 residues in the CDR3. With V trimmed by 1 base and J by 14 bases, 10 bases remained unmatched. The receptor was derived from a man in his late teens or twenties who received the YFV17D yellow fever vaccine. Sequencing was performed on CD4+ T cells sorted from PBMCs, taken 45 days after the yellow fever booster vaccination. V usage is TRBV12-3 or TRBV12-4 and J usage is TRBJ1-6; 8 nucleotides agree with TRBD1. DNA of the CDR3: TGTGCCAGCAGTTTAGGTAGGCAGGGGGCGGAGACCCTCCACTTT. Translation gives CASSLGRQGAETLHF.